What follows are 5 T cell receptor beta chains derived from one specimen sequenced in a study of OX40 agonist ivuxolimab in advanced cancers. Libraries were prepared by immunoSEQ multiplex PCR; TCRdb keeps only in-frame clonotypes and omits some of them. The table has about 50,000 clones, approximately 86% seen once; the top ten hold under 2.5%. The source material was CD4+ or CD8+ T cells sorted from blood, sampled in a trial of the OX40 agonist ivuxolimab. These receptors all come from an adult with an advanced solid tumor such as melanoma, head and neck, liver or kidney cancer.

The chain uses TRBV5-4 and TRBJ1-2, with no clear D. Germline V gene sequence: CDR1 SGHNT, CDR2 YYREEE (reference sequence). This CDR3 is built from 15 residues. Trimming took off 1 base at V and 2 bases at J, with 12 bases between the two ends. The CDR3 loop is CASSLNSGENYGYTF. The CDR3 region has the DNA TGTGCCAGCAGCTTGAATTCCGGGGAGAACTATGGCTACACCTTC. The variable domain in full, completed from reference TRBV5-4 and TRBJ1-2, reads ETGVTQSPTHLIKTRGQQVTLRCSSQSGHNTVSWYQQALGQGPQFIFQYYREEENGRGNFPPRFSGLQFPNYSSELNVNALELDDSALYLCASSLNSGENYGYTFGSGTRLTVV.

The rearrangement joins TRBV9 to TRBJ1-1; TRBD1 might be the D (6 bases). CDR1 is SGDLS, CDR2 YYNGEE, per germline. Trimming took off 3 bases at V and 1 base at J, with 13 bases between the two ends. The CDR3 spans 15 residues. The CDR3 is CASSAMLQGNTEAFF. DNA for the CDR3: TGTGCCAGCAGCGCCATGCTACAGGGGAACACTGAAGCTTTCTTT.

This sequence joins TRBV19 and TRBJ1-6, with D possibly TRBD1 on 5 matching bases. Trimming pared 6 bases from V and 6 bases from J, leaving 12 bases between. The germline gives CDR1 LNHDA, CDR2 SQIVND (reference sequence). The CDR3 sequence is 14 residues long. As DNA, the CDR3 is TGTGCCAGTAGGATGGCAGGGCTTAATTCACCCCTCCACTTT. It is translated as CASRMAGLNSPLHF.

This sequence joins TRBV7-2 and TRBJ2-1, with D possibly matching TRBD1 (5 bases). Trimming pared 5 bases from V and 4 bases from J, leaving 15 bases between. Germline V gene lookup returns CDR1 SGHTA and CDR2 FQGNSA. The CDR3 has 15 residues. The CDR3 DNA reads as TGTGCCAGCAGCCCACCAGGGAATTCTTACAATGAGCAGTTCTTC. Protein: CASSPPGNSYNEQFF.

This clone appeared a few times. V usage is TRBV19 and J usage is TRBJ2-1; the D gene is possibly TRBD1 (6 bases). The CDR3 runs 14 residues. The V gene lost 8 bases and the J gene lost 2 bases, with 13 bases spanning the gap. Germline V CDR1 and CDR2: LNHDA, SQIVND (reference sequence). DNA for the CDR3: TGTGCCAGTCGACAGGCCGGCACCTACAATGAGCAGTTCTTC. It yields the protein CASRQAGTYNEQFF.